This T cell receptor (beta chain) was retrieved from a study of monozygotic twins with inflammatory bowel disease. Findings and caveats of the study: No difference in repertoire similarity was seen between concordant and discordant twins, possibly because power was limited.

TCRdb processed the 5' RACE reads again and assigns one entry to each CDR3 protein, with no DNA. This listing includes 300,000 to 400,000 distinct CDR3 sequences. A word on this clonotype: The antigen is unknown.

CDR3 size: 15 residues. Germline CDR1 LGHDT, CDR2 YNNKEL (reference sequence). This sequence was found in a human donor with ulcerative colitis or Crohn's disease, or a healthy co-twin of an affected twin (not recorded which). This chain connects TRBV3-1 to TRBJ1-2; the TRBD1 assignment by TCRdb is unverifiable without DNA. The sample comprised blood. The chain's CDR3 is CASSRTGNPNYGYTF.